This T cell receptor beta chain was observed in a study of spatial heterogeneity in lung cancer. Study context: Sequences of the beta chain were consistently detected in greater numbers than alpha-chain sequences.

The V and J ends lost 4 bases and 0 bases respectively, with 11 bases between them. The CDR3 runs to 14 residues. CDR1 and CDR2 (germline): SGHKS, YYEKEE (reference sequence). On this clonotype: The antigen remains undetermined.

TCRdb re-called the 5' RACE reads with MiXCR, one entry per CDR3 protein. The sample shows approximately 4,000 distinct CDR3 sequences, about 33% of them seen only once. The study's findings and limits: How many expanded intratumoral alpha and beta TCRs were present tracked the tumor mutation count, which was a count of nonsynonymous mutations. Estimates put coverage of tumor T cells 7% to 8.5% for alpha and 13% for beta chains.

This sample's time point: sample taken at primary tumor resection. V and J are TRBV5-5 and TRBJ2-7; D gene unclear. Sequencing used lung tumor tissue, obtained at surgery. This receptor was obtained from a male donor with early-stage non-small cell lung cancer. The CDR3 region is CASSPSTLSYEQYF. DNA for the CDR3: TGTGCCAGCAGCCCCTCGACCCTCTCCTACGAGCAGTACTTC.